Listed here are 27 T cell receptor beta chains from one sample, sequenced in a study of blood T cell repertoires in COVID-19. Repertoires were generated with immunoSEQ multiplex PCR, while TCRdb's copy carries only in-frame clones and drops some. Of about 35,000 clones detected, roughly four fifths appear once; the ten largest clones hold around 44%. The sample taken for sequencing was peripheral blood. The source is a human donor in a cohort sampled during active or convalescent COVID-19. The donor label of this sample is uncertain.

The sample holds one count of this clone. V and J are TRBV9 and TRBJ1-6, with a tentative D call TRBD1 (5 bases). CDR1 SGDLS and CDR2 YYNGEE come from the germline V gene. The ends were cut back, 4 bases at V and 10 bases at J, with 18 bases in the middle. The length of the CDR3 is 15 residues. The CDR3 DNA reads as TGTGCCAGCAGCCAAAGGGGAGGTCTGGGATCACCCCTCCACTTT. Protein sequence: CASSQRGGLGSPLHF.

In its sample, this clone was seen once. The gene calls are TRBV6-6 and TRBJ2-2; 7 bases map to TRBD1. V lost 6 bases, J lost 4 bases, and 5 bases stayed unmatched. The CDR3 covers 14 residues. Germline values: CDR1 MNHNY, CDR2 SVGAGI (reference sequence). This CDR3 is CASRPGQPTGELFF. The CDR3 DNA follows: TGTGCCAGCAGGCCGGGACAGCCCACCGGGGAGCTGTTTTTT.

This sequence joins TRBV10-3 and TRBJ1-6; 7 bases agree with TRBD1. V gave up 7 bases and J gave up 0 bases; unmatched junction bases: 3. CDR3 length: 15 residues. Germline-derived CDR1 and CDR2 are ENHRY and SYGVKD. The DNA for the CDR3 is TGTGCCATCAAGGGGACAGACTCCTATAATTCACCCCTCCACTTT. Encoded protein: CAIKGTDSYNSPLHF.

This clone came up once. The genes are TRBV6-5 and TRBJ2-1; 9 bases are shared with TRBD1. The CDR3 is 13 amino acids. Unmatched junction bases numbered 5, after V lost 6 bases and J lost 8 bases. CDR1 MNHEY and CDR2 SVGAGI come from the germline V gene. CDR3 residues: CASRGQGSDEQFF. In DNA, the CDR3 is TGTGCCAGCAGAGGACAGGGGAGCGATGAGCAGTTCTTC.

The chain recombines TRBV11-2 with TRBJ1-2, with D uncertain. Germline values: CDR1 SGHAT, CDR2 FQNNGV. The germline V and J ends were trimmed by 6 bases and 6 bases, with 14 bases remaining between them. The CDR3 consists of 13 residues. The CDR3 loop is CASRHGPADGYTF. The CDR3 region has the DNA TGTGCCAGCAGACACGGCCCCGCGGATGGCTACACCTTC. The complete variable domain, with remaining parts taken from reference TRBV11-2 and TRBJ1-2, reads EAGVAQSPRYKIIEKRQSVAFWCNPISGHATLYWYQQILGQGPKLLIQFQNNGVVDDSQLPKDRFSAERLKGVDSTLKIQPAKLEDSAVYLCASRHGPADGYTFGSGTRLTVV.

The chain employs TRBV2 and TRBJ2-5, with 7 bases that match TRBD1. The length of the CDR3 is 15 residues. Trimming cost V 6 bases and J 5 bases; bases outside gene matches: 12. In germline, CDR1 is SNHLY, CDR2 FYNNEI. Here the CDR3 DNA reads TGTGCCAGCAGGGGTACAGGGGTAGTTAAGGAGACCCAGTACTTC. Amino acids: CASRGTGVVKETQYF.

This clone occurred many times. This chain links TRBV5-6 with TRBJ1-5; 9 positions agree with TRBD1. V lost 4 bases to trimming and J lost 7 bases; unmatched junction nucleotides: 12. The CDR3 sequence is 16 residues long. In germline, CDR1 is SGHDT, CDR2 YYEEEE. CDR3 coding DNA: TGTGCCAGCAGCATACTGGGACAGGGTGGGCGACAGCCCCAGCATTTT. This encodes CASSILGQGGRQPQHF.

This clone was found a few times. J is TRBJ2-3 and V is TRBV24-1, with 7 nucleotides matching TRBD1. Germline V gene sequence: CDR1 KGHDR, CDR2 SFDVKD. The CDR3 covers 17 residues. The V gene end was trimmed by 0 bases and the J gene end by 1 base; junction bases not matched to a gene: 6. This chain's CDR3 is CATSDLKGARGTDTQYF. DNA for the CDR3: TGTGCCACCAGTGATTTGAAGGGGGCGCGTGGCACAGATACGCAGTATTTT.

This rearrangement joins TRBV7-9 to TRBJ2-3; 12 nucleotides agree with TRBD2. J was trimmed by 2 bases and V by 5 bases; bases with no gene match: 5. The CDR3 runs to 16 residues. Germline assignment: CDR1 SEHNR and CDR2 FQNEAQ (reference sequence). The CDR3 region is CASSTRLAGVTDTQYF. The CDR3 DNA follows: TGTGCCAGCAGCACCCGACTAGCGGGAGTCACAGATACGCAGTATTTT.

A single count supports this clone. The chain joins TRBV10-1 to TRBJ2-7; possible D gene TRBD1, 6 bases. The V end lost 7 bases, the J end lost 5 bases, and 6 bases lay between the germline ends. CDR3 length: 10 residues. Germline assignment: CDR1 WNHNN and CDR2 SYGVQD (reference sequence). The CDR3 loop is CASKGDEQYF. The CDR3 coding sequence is TGCGCCAGCAAGGGGGACGAGCAGTACTTC.

The rearrangement links TRBV6-5 to TRBJ2-5; 10 bases map to TRBD2. The germline CDR1 and CDR2 sequences are MNHEY and SVGAGI. This CDR3 region has 15 residues. Losses at the gene ends were 7 bases for V and 4 bases for J; bases not matched to a gene: 9. This chain's CDR3 is CASTGLAGARETQYF. The DNA for the CDR3 is TGTGCCAGCACAGGCCTAGCGGGAGCGAGAGAGACCCAGTACTTC.

The rearrangement uses TRBV18 and TRBJ2-5; a weak D match, TRBD1 (7 bases). V was trimmed by 4 bases and J by 5 bases, leaving 17 bases between them. The CDR3 totals 15 residues. Per germline, CDR1 KGHSH and CDR2 LQKENI. In DNA, the CDR3 is TGTGCCAGCTCACAAGCCGTCGCAGGGGGGGAGACCCAGTACTTC. Its translation is CASSQAVAGGETQYF.

This chain joins TRBV5-1 and TRBJ2-3, with 9 bases that match TRBD2. The CDR3 length is 17 residues. Germline V gives CDR1 SGHRS, CDR2 YFSETQ. J was trimmed by 2 bases and V by 2 bases; bases with no gene match: 9. DNA for the CDR3: TGCGCCAGCAGCTTTCGGTCCCTAGCGGGGTCCACAGATACGCAGTATTTT. It encodes CASSFRSLAGSTDTQYF.

The V and J genes are TRBV7-9 and TRBJ2-3; TRBD2 agrees at 8 bases. This CDR3 has 14 amino acids. Germline V gene sequence: CDR1 SEHNR, CDR2 FQNEAQ (reference sequence). After removal of 2 bases from V and 5 bases from J, the junction contained 3 bases not matched to a gene. The CDR3 is CASSLSGRGDTQYF. The CDR3 bases are TGTGCCAGCAGCTTATCCGGGAGGGGAGATACGCAGTATTTT.

The rearrangement joins TRBV5-6 to TRBJ2-7; 7 nucleotides line up with TRBD2. Unmatched junction bases numbered 2, after V lost 3 bases and J lost 2 bases. Germline CDR1 is SGHDT and CDR2 is YYEEEE. This CDR3 has 13 amino acids. CDR3 sequence (DNA): TGTGCCAGCAGCTACAGCGGGACCTACGAGCAGTACTTC. This encodes CASSYSGTYEQYF.

The chain joins TRBV29-1 to TRBJ2-3; 7 nucleotides align to TRBD1. V lost 7 bases and J lost 4; bases outside the gene matches: 5. Germline-derived CDR1 and CDR2 are SQVTM and ANQGSEA. The CDR3 has 12 residues. The chain's CDR3 is CSAGQAADTQYF. As DNA, the CDR3 is TGCAGCGCTGGACAGGCCGCAGATACGCAGTATTTT.

The chain has TRBV29-1 and TRBJ1-1; a possible D gene is TRBD1 (5 bases). The CDR3 contains 11 residues. The V end lost 3 bases, the J end lost 5 bases, and 7 bases lay between the germline ends. CDR1 is SQVTM and CDR2 is ANQGSEA in the germline V gene. The CDR3 reads CSVDGGTEAFF. The CDR3 coding sequence is TGCAGCGTTGATGGGGGGACTGAAGCTTTCTTT.

V gene TRBV3-1 (or the pseudogene TRBV3-2) combines with J gene TRBJ1-1; a weak D match, TRBD1 (5 bases). CDR3 size: 15 residues. Deletions cut 0 bases from V and 4 bases from J, with 12 bases between. Germline assignment: CDR1 LGHDT and CDR2 YNNKEL (reference sequence). The CDR3 is CASSQDPGGRTEAFF. The CDR3 nucleotides read TGTGCCAGCAGCCAAGATCCGGGGGGTCGCACTGAAGCTTTCTTT.

This clone was seen ten or more times. The chain uses TRBV7-8 and TRBJ2-7; a weak D match, TRBD2 (5 bases). V was shortened by 8 bases and J by 4 bases, with 15 bases between the two germline ends. This CDR3 comprises 13 residues. The germline CDR1 and CDR2 sequences are SGHVS and FQNEAQ. The CDR3 sequence: CASGGSRSYEQYF. CDR3 DNA sequence: TGTGCCAGCGGAGGTTCTAGATCATACGAGCAGTACTTC.

This chain uses TRBV7-2 with TRBJ2-7; 10 positions match TRBD1. The CDR3 is 13 amino acids. The J segment lost 8 bases and the V segment lost 4 bases, leaving 5 bases of the junction unmatched. CDR1 and CDR2 (germline): SGHTA, FQGNSA. CDR3 protein: CASSSGTGVKQYF. As DNA, the CDR3 is TGTGCCAGCAGCTCAGGGACAGGGGTGAAGCAGTACTTC.

V gene TRBV11-2 combines with J gene TRBJ1-2; D gene unclear. The CDR3 loop spans 14 amino acids. CDR1 SGHAT and CDR2 FQNNGV come from the germline V gene. The V end lost 5 bases, the J end lost 6 bases, and 16 bases lay between the germline ends. The CDR3 here is CASSLAGEGNGYTF. For the CDR3, the DNA is TGTGCCAGCAGCCTCGCCGGGGAAGGAAATGGCTACACCTTC. Based on the CDR3 plus reference TRBV11-2 and TRBJ1-2, the full variable domain is EAGVAQSPRYKIIEKRQSVAFWCNPISGHATLYWYQQILGQGPKLLIQFQNNGVVDDSQLPKDRFSAERLKGVDSTLKIQPAKLEDSAVYLCASSLAGEGNGYTFGSGTRLTVV.

The V call is TRBV6-6, the J call TRBJ1-1; D is ambiguous. CDR3 length: 14 amino acids. V lost 2 bases, J lost 1 base, and 8 bases lay in between. Germline V gene lookup returns CDR1 MNHNY and CDR2 SVGAGI (reference sequence). The CDR3 sequence is CASSYEEQNTEAFF. The CDR3 DNA is TGTGCCAGCAGTTACGAGGAGCAGAACACTGAAGCTTTCTTT.

V and J are TRBV9 and TRBJ2-5; TRBD2 is a possible D gene (5 bases). The CDR3 has 14 residues. Germline-derived CDR1 and CDR2 are SGDLS and YYNGEE. Trimming shortened V by 0 bases and J by 2 bases, and 8 bases separated the two germline ends. The CDR3 coding sequence is TGTGCCAGCAGCGTAGGGACTTTACAAGAGACCCAGTACTTC. Amino acids: CASSVGTLQETQYF. Supplemented by reference TRBV9 and TRBJ2-5, the full variable domain reads DSGVTQTPKHLITATGQRVTLRCSPRSGDLSVYWYQQSLDQGLQFLIQYYNGEERAKGNILERFSAQQFPDLHSELNLSSLELGDSALYFCASSVGTLQETQYFGPGTRLLVL.

In DNA, the CDR3 is TGTGCCACGTGGACAGGGCACACCGGGGAGCTGTTTTTT. This encodes CATWTGHTGELFF. The chain links TRBV6-5 to TRBJ2-2, with 8 positions matching TRBD1. This CDR3 is 13 amino acids long. V lost 10 bases, J lost 3 bases, and 4 bases stayed unmatched. CDR1 is MNHEY and CDR2 is SVGAGI in the germline V gene.

V usage is TRBV6-4 and J usage is TRBJ2-1, with TRBD2 matching over 10 bases. CDR1 is MRHNA and CDR2 is SNTAGT in the germline V gene. After removal of 6 bases from V and 2 bases from J, the junction contained 4 bases not matched to a gene. The CDR3 is 15 residues long. The chain's CDR3 is CASRPSGSPYNEQFF. CDR3 nucleotide sequence: TGTGCCAGCAGACCTAGCGGGAGCCCCTACAATGAGCAGTTCTTC.

The chain links TRBV5-1 to TRBJ2-7; TRBD1 agrees at 8 bases. Trimming removed 4 bases from V and 4 bases from J; junction bases left unmatched: 10. CDR1 SGHRS and CDR2 YFSETQ come from the germline V gene. This CDR3 is 15 amino acids long. CDR3 amino acids: CASSPGGDRWYEQYF. The CDR3 DNA reads as TGCGCCAGCAGCCCGGGCGGGGACAGGTGGTACGAGCAGTACTTC. Using reference TRBV5-1 and TRBJ2-7 for the parts outside the CDR3, the full variable domain is KAGVTQTPRYLIKTRGQQVTLSCSPISGHRSVSWYQQTPGQGLQFLFEYFSETQRNKGNFPGRFSGRQFSNSRSEMNVSTLELGDSALYLCASSPGGDRWYEQYFGPGTRLTVT.

This clone was picked up a small number of times. The chain carries TRBV9 and TRBJ1-3; D unclear. Germline-derived CDR1 and CDR2 are SGDLS and YYNGEE. Trimming took 7 bases from V and 3 from J, leaving 11 bases between them. The CDR3 length is 13 residues. CDR3 loop: CASGGAVGNTIYF. The CDR3 DNA sequence: TGTGCCAGCGGAGGAGCCGTTGGAAACACCATATATTTT.